The sequence of this T cell receptor beta chain was determined in a study of T cell responses to AZD1222 COVID-19 vaccine. Sequencing was performed with immunoSEQ multiplex PCR; in TCRdb, only in-frame clones are kept and a portion is missing. The sample lists approximately 150,000 clones; roughly nine tenths were seen once. Trimming cost V 6 bases and J 5 bases, with 13 bases left between them. Germline CDR1 and CDR2: SQVTM and ANQGSEA. This CDR3 spans 12 amino acids. The sequence came from an adult who received the AZD1222 COVID-19 vaccine. The source material was peripheral blood, sampled 28 days after the second AZD1222 dose. The J gene is TRBJ1-1, the V gene TRBV29-1; D gene ambiguous. This CDR3 is CSVVYHGTEAFF. The CDR3 region has the DNA TGCAGCGTGGTGTATCACGGGACTGAAGCTTTCTTT.